The 25 T cell receptor beta chains below all came from one sample that was sequenced in a study of T-cell reconstitution after alpha-beta-depleted transplantation in children. Unique molecular identifiers were incorporated into the prepared TCRbeta library. TCRdb re-called the PCR reads through MiXCR, storing one row per CDR3 protein. Of about a million distinct CDR3 sequences listed, roughly 29% are singletons. Source: PBMCs, mostly from graft donor cells, taken 360 days after TCRalphabeta/CD19-depleted stem cell transplant. The origin of the receptors is a boy under two years old who had a stem cell transplant for SCID, so the T cells may come from the graft donor.

This clonotype was seen only a few times. The rearrangement uses TRBV5-1 and TRBJ1-4; maybe TRBD1 (5 bases). Trimming took off 0 bases at V and 0 bases at J, with 9 bases between the two ends. The CDR3 has 16 amino acids. The germline gives CDR1 SGHRS, CDR2 YFSETQ. CDR3 residues: CASSLEGTATNEKLFF. In DNA form, the CDR3 reads TGCGCCAGCAGCTTGGAAGGGACCGCAACTAATGAAAAACTGTTTTTT.

The V and J genes are TRBV10-3 and TRBJ2-5; 7 positions match TRBD2. The germline CDR1 and CDR2 sequences are ENHRY and SYGVKD. This CDR3 has 14 amino acids. Trimming removed 2 bases from V and 6 bases from J; junction bases left unmatched: 6. The CDR3 here is CAISEGEGGKTQYF. CDR3 sequence (DNA): TGTGCCATCAGTGAGGGGGAGGGTGGAAAGACCCAGTACTTC.

The chain joins TRBV28 to TRBJ1-5, with 9 bases lining up with TRBD1. The CDR3 is 15 residues long. The trim removed 6 bases at V and 6 bases at J, leaving 9 bases unmatched. The V gene's germline CDR1 is MDHEN and CDR2 SYDVKM. The CDR3 region is CASRLGQGRGQPQHF. CDR3 nucleotide sequence: TGTGCCAGCAGACTCGGACAGGGGAGGGGTCAGCCCCAGCATTTT.

The CDR3 is CASSDGRGHEQYF. CDR3 nucleotide sequence: TGTGCCAGCAGTGACGGCCGCGGCCACGAGCAGTACTTC. V usage is TRBV6-1 and J usage is TRBJ2-7, with no clear D. The V end was cut by 3 bases, the J end by 5 bases, with 11 bases between. The CDR3 runs to 13 residues. From germline, CDR1 is MNHNS and CDR2 SASEGT.

V and J are TRBV3-1 and TRBJ2-5; 10 nucleotides agree with TRBD2. The CDR3 sequence is 17 residues long. The trim removed 0 bases at V and 1 base at J, leaving 5 bases unmatched. The germline CDR1 and CDR2 sequences are LGHDT and YNNKEL (reference sequence). CDR3 protein: CASSQDYLAGAQETQYF. The CDR3 coding sequence is TGTGCCAGCAGCCAAGATTATCTAGCGGGGGCCCAAGAGACCCAGTACTTC.

In its sample, this clonotype was seen a few times. This chain links TRBV3-1 with TRBJ1-1; 8 nucleotides agree with TRBD1. V dropped 4 bases and J dropped 5; count of bases not matched to a gene: 12. Germline values: CDR1 LGHDT, CDR2 YNNKEL (reference sequence). This CDR3 is built from 16 residues. The CDR3 DNA reads as TGTGCCAGCAGCCGCCTCTCCGGACAGGGTGGAACTGAAGCTTTCTTT. Its protein product is CASSRLSGQGGTEAFF. The full variable domain, rest sourced from reference TRBV3-1 and TRBJ1-1, is DTAVSQTPKYLVTQMGNDKSIKCEQNLGHDTMYWYKQDSKKFLKIMFSYNNKELIINETVPNRFSPKSPDKAHLNLHINSLELGDSAVYFCASSRLSGQGGTEAFFGQGTRLTVV.

This clonotype was observed a few times. This sequence joins TRBV12-3 or TRBV12-4 and TRBJ2-3; D remains unclear. V was shortened by 3 bases and J by 2 bases, with 12 bases between the two germline ends. The CDR3 sequence is 15 residues long. In DNA form, the CDR3 reads TGTGCCAGCAGTTTCTTGGACCTAGACACAGATACGCAGTATTTT. Protein sequence: CASSFLDLDTDTQYF.

The CDR3 sequence: CASSAGDRGWDEQYF. CDR3 bases: TGTGCCAGCAGTGCCGGGGACAGGGGTTGGGACGAGCAGTACTTC. V usage is TRBV6-1 and J usage is TRBJ2-7; 10 nucleotides agree with TRBD1. The V gene end was trimmed by 4 bases and the J gene end by 5 bases; junction bases not matched to a gene: 8. The germline V gene encodes CDR1 MNHNS and CDR2 SASEGT. The CDR3 has 15 residues.

This clonotype was counted between two and nine times. The chain couples TRBV3-1 to TRBJ1-5, with a possible D match to TRBD1 (5 bases). V lost 3 bases, J lost 2 bases, and 17 bases lay in between. The CDR3 totals 17 residues. Germline CDR1 reads LGHDT; CDR2 reads YNNKEL (reference sequence). CDR3 DNA sequence: TGTGCCAGCAGCCATCGTGGGGGGGATGTGGGCAATCAGCCCCAGCATTTT. This translates into CASSHRGGDVGNQPQHF.

Only a few counts were recorded for this clonotype. This chain joins TRBV20-1 and TRBJ2-1; 11 nucleotides align to TRBD1. The germline gives CDR1 DFQATT, CDR2 SNEGSKA (reference sequence). This CDR3 region has 14 residues. Losses at the gene ends were 4 bases for V and 9 bases for J; bases not matched to a gene: 8. Here the CDR3 DNA reads TGCAGTGCTATCTCCGGGACAGGGGGTACTGAGCAGTTCTTC. Amino acids: CSAISGTGGTEQFF.

This clonotype occurred a few times. The chain links TRBV11-2 to TRBJ1-6; D remains ambiguous. Per germline, CDR1 SGHAT and CDR2 FQNNGV. The V and J ends lost 4 bases and 2 bases respectively, with 18 bases between them. This CDR3 spans 18 amino acids. CDR3 nucleotide sequence: TGTGCCAGCAGCTCCCCCGGGCTTTTAGGGACCTATAATTCACCCCTCCACTTT. Amino acid sequence: CASSSPGLLGTYNSPLHF.

The chain couples TRBV9 to TRBJ2-6; D might be TRBD2 (6 bases). Germline CDR1 is SGDLS and CDR2 is YYNGEE. Trimming removed 0 bases from V and 2 bases from J, with 15 bases in between. CDR3 length equals 18 residues. CDR3 sequence (DNA): TGTGCCAGCAGCGTAGCGGATGGAGGAGGGGCTGGGGCCAACGTCCTGACTTTC. Translated, it gives CASSVADGGGAGANVLTF.

This clonotype was detected many times. V gene TRBV6-2 or TRBV6-3 combines with J gene TRBJ2-7; no firm D call. Per the germline V gene, CDR1 is MNHEY and CDR2 is SVGEGT. Trimming cost V 2 bases and J 2 bases, with 4 bases left between them. This CDR3 has 12 residues. The CDR3 protein is CASSYPAYEQYF. CDR3 coding DNA: TGTGCCAGCAGTTACCCCGCCTACGAGCAGTACTTC.

The chain carries TRBV6-2 or TRBV6-3 and TRBJ2-1, with 12 bases fitting TRBD2. CDR3 size: 17 residues. The germline V gene encodes CDR1 MNHEY and CDR2 SVGEGT. V lost 5 bases, J lost 0 bases, and 5 bases stayed unmatched. The CDR3 DNA reads TGTGCCAGCAGTCACCTAGCGGGGGGGACCTCCTACAATGAGCAGTTCTTC. The encoded protein is CASSHLAGGTSYNEQFF.

The rearrangement joins TRBV28 to TRBJ2-3, with 8 nucleotides matching TRBD1. Germline-derived CDR1 and CDR2 are MDHEN and SYDVKM. CDR3 size: 14 residues. J was trimmed by 4 bases and V by 5 bases; bases with no gene match: 5. The CDR3 protein is CASSPRTGPDTQYF. For the CDR3, the DNA is TGTGCCAGCAGTCCCCGGACAGGGCCAGATACGCAGTATTTT.

The chain uses TRBV15 and TRBJ1-6, with unresolved D. The CDR3 runs to 19 residues. The V gene lost 0 bases and the J gene lost 0 bases, with 15 bases spanning the gap. Germline assignment: CDR1 LNHNV and CDR2 YYDKDF (reference sequence). CDR3 sequence: CATSRDLAGGYSYNSPLHF. CDR3 coding DNA: TGTGCCACCAGCAGAGATTTGGCAGGAGGGTACTCCTATAATTCACCCCTCCACTTT.

The CDR3 sequence: CASSSPAANTEAFF. CDR3 in DNA: TGTGCCAGCAGTTCCCCCGCGGCGAACACTGAAGCTTTCTTT. The chain couples TRBV12-3 or TRBV12-4 to TRBJ1-1; D is unclear. Trimming shortened V by 4 bases and J by 1 base, and 10 bases separated the two germline ends. This CDR3 has 14 residues.

The CDR3 DNA reads TGTGCCACCAGCAGAGGGAGGGGACAGGGATACTCCTACGAGCAGTACTTC. The encoded protein is CATSRGRGQGYSYEQYF. The chain uses TRBV15 and TRBJ2-7, with 9 bases fitting TRBD1. CDR3 size: 17 residues. V lost 1 base, J lost 0 bases, and 7 bases stayed unmatched. Germline CDR1 and CDR2: LNHNV and YYDKDF (reference sequence).

V and J are TRBV7-2 and TRBJ2-7, with D maybe TRBD1 (6 bases). CDR1 is SGHTA and CDR2 is FQGNSA in the germline V gene. This CDR3 has 14 amino acids. V was shortened by 1 base and J by 3 bases, with 10 bases between the two germline ends. The CDR3 bases are TGTGCCAGCAGCTTAGAGAGGGGGTTCTACGAGCAGTACTTC. Protein: CASSLERGFYEQYF.

This chain links TRBV5-1 with TRBJ2-3; no reliable D call. Looked up from germline, CDR1 is SGHRS and CDR2 is YFSETQ. Trimming removed 4 bases at V and 4 bases at J, with 10 bases between. The CDR3 has 13 amino acids. CDR3 in DNA: TGCGCCAGCAGCCAAGGAGCACCAGATACGCAGTATTTT. It translates to CASSQGAPDTQYF.

The chain links TRBV12-3 or TRBV12-4 to TRBJ2-1; D may match TRBD1 or TRBD2 (6 bases each). Between the trimmed V and J ends, which lost 5 bases and 7 bases, there was a span of 12 bases. This CDR3 has 13 residues. CDR3 sequence reads: CASSTGAPNEQFF. CDR3 DNA sequence: TGTGCCAGCAGTACGGGGGCCCCTAATGAGCAGTTCTTC.

The rearrangement links TRBV12-3 or TRBV12-4 to TRBJ1-1, with 9 bases that match TRBD1. V dropped 6 bases and J dropped 5; count of bases not matched to a gene: 7. This CDR3 region has 14 residues. CDR3 nucleotide sequence: TGTGCCAGCAGAACCGGGACAGGGAGAACTGAAGCTTTCTTT. This translates into CASRTGTGRTEAFF.

V gene TRBV19 combines with J gene TRBJ1-2; D call uncertain. CDR1 and CDR2 from the germline V gene are LNHDA and SQIVND (reference sequence). The CDR3 covers 14 residues. Between the trimmed V and J ends, which lost 2 bases and 2 bases, there was a span of 9 bases. CDR3 sequence reads: CASSIIGSNYGYTF. In DNA, the CDR3 is TGTGCCAGTAGTATAATCGGCAGCAACTATGGCTACACCTTC.

This clonotype showed up just a few times. The chain combines TRBV7-9 with TRBJ1-2; D is perhaps TRBD1 (6 bases). The CDR3 loop spans 13 amino acids. CDR1 SEHNR and CDR2 FQNEAQ come from the germline V gene (reference sequence). The ends were cut back, 5 bases at V and 4 bases at J, with 11 bases in the middle. CDR3 amino acids: CASSIDRSYGYTF. For the CDR3, the DNA is TGTGCCAGCAGCATCGACAGGTCCTATGGCTACACCTTC. The variable domain in full, with the rest retrieved from reference TRBV7-9 and TRBJ1-2, is DTGVSQNPRHKITKRGQNVTFRCDPISEHNRLYWYRQTLGQGPEFLTYFQNEAQLEKSRLLSDRFSAERPKGSFSTLEIQRTEQGDSAMYLCASSIDRSYGYTFGSGTRLTVV.

The chain couples TRBV4-1 to TRBJ2-5; no clear D gene. Germline V CDR1 and CDR2: MGHRA, YSYEKL. The CDR3 covers 15 residues. Trimming cost V 0 bases and J 5 bases, with 13 bases left between them. CDR3 loop: CASSQDRNGLETQYF. The CDR3 nucleotides read TGCGCCAGCAGCCAAGACCGAAACGGTTTGGAGACCCAGTACTTC.